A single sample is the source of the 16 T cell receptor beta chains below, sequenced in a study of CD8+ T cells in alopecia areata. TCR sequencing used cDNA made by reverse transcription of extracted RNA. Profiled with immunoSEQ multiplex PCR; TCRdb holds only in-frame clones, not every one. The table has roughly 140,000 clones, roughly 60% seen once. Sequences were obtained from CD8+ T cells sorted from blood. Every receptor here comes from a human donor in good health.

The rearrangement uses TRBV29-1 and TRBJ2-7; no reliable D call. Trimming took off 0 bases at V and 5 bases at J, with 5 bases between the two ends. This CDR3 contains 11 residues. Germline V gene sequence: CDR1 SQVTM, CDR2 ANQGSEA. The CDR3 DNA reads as TGCAGCGTTGAAGATCAGAACGAGCAGTACTTC. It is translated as CSVEDQNEQYF.

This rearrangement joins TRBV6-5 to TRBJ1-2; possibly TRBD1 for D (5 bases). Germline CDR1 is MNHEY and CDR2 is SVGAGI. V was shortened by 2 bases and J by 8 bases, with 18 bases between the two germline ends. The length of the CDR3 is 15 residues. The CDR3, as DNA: TGTGCCAGCAGTTACGCCCTGGGACCCGGGCACGGCTACACCTTC. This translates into CASSYALGPGHGYTF.

The CDR3 DNA reads TGTGCCAGCAGCGCGACGGGACGGCAGGTCTCTGGGGCCAACGTCCTGACTTTC. Its protein is CASSATGRQVSGANVLTF. The chain carries TRBV9 and TRBJ2-6; the D gene could be TRBD1 or TRBD2 (5 bases each). The CDR3 loop spans 18 amino acids. Germline V gives CDR1 SGDLS, CDR2 YYNGEE. V gave up 3 bases and J gave up 0 bases, with 16 bases separating them.

Written as DNA, the CDR3 is TGCAGCGTGGTAGACATGGGAGGGTTGTGGACGCAGTATTTT. This translates into CSVVDMGGLWTQYF. The chain has TRBV29-1 and TRBJ2-3; 7 bases line up with TRBD2. Germline CDR1 is SQVTM and CDR2 is ANQGSEA. The J segment lost 9 bases and the V segment lost 6 bases, leaving 15 bases of the junction unmatched. The CDR3 length is 14 residues.

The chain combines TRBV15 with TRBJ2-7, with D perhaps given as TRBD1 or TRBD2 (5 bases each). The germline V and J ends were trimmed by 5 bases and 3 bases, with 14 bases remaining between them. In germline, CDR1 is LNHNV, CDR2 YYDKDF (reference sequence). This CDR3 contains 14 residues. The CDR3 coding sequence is TGTGCCACCAGCCAGGGTAGTCGGGGCTACGAGCAGTACTTC. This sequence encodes CATSQGSRGYEQYF.

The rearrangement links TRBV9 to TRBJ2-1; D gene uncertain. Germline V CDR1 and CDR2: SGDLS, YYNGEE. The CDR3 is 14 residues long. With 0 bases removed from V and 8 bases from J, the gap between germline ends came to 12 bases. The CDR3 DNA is TGTGCCAGCAGCGTAGACGCGGCGGCAGATGAGCAGTTCTTC. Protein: CASSVDAAADEQFF. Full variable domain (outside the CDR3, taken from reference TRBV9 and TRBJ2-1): DSGVTQTPKHLITATGQRVTLRCSPRSGDLSVYWYQQSLDQGLQFLIQYYNGEERAKGNILERFSAQQFPDLHSELNLSSLELGDSALYFCASSVDAAADEQFFGPGTRLTVL.

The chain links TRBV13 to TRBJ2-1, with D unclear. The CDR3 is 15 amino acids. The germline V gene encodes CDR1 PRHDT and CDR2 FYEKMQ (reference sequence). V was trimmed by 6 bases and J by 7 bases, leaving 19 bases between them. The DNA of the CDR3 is TGTGCCAGCAGTTATCCCTACCGTGGGCGTAATGAGCAGTTCTTC. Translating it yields CASSYPYRGRNEQFF.

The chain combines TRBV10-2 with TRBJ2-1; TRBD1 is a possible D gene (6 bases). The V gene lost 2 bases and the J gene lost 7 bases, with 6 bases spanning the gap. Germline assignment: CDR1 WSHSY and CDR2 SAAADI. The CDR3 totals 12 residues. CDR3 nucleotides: TGCGCCAGCAGTGAGGACAGGAATGAGCAGTTCTTC. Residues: CASSEDRNEQFF.

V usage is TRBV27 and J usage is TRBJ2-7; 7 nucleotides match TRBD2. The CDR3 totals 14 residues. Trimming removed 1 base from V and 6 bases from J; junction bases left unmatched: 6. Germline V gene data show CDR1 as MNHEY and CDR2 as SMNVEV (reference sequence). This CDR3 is CASSLWGEGSEQYF. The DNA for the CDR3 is TGTGCCAGCAGTTTATGGGGGGAGGGATCCGAGCAGTACTTC.

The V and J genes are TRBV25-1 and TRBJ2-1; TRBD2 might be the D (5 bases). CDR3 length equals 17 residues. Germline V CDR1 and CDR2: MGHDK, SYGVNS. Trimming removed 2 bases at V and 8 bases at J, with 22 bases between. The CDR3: CASSEGAFGLRAYEQFF. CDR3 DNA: TGTGCCAGCAGTGAAGGAGCGTTTGGACTGCGTGCGTATGAGCAGTTCTTC.

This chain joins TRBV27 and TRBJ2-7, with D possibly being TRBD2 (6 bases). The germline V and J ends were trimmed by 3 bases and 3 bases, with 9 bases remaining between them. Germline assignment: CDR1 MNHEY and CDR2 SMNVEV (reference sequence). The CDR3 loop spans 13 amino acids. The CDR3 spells CASSFQGGYEQYF. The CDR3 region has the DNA TGTGCCAGCAGTTTCCAGGGAGGCTACGAGCAGTACTTC.

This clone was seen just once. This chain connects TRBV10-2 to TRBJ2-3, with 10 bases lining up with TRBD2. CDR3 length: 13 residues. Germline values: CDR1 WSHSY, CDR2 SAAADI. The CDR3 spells CARAGGIEDTQYF. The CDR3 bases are TGCGCGAGAGCGGGAGGGATTGAAGATACGCAGTATTTT.

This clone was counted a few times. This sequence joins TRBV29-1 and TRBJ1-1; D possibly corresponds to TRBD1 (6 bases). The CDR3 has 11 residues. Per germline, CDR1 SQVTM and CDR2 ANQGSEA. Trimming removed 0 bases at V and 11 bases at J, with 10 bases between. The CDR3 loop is CSVEEGAGAFF. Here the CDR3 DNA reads TGCAGCGTTGAAGAGGGGGCTGGGGCTTTCTTT.

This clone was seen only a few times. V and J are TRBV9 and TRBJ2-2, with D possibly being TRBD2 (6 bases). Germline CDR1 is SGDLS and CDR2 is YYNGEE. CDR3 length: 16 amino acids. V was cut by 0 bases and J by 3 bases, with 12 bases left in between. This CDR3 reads CASSVDPSAYTGELFF. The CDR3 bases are TGTGCCAGCAGCGTAGACCCTAGCGCTTACACCGGGGAGCTGTTTTTT.

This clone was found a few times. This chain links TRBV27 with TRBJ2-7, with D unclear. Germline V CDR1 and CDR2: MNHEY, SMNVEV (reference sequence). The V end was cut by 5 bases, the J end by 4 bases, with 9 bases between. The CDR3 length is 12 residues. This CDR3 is CASSPPSYEQYF. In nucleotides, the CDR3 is TGTGCCAGCAGTCCGCCGTCGTACGAGCAGTACTTC.

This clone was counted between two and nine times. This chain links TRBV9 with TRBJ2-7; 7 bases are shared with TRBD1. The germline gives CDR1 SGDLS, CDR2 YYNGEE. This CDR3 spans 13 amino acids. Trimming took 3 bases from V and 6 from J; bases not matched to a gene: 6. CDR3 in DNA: TGTGCCAGCAGCGGAGGGACAGCTATCGAGCAGTACTTC. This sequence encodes CASSGGTAIEQYF.